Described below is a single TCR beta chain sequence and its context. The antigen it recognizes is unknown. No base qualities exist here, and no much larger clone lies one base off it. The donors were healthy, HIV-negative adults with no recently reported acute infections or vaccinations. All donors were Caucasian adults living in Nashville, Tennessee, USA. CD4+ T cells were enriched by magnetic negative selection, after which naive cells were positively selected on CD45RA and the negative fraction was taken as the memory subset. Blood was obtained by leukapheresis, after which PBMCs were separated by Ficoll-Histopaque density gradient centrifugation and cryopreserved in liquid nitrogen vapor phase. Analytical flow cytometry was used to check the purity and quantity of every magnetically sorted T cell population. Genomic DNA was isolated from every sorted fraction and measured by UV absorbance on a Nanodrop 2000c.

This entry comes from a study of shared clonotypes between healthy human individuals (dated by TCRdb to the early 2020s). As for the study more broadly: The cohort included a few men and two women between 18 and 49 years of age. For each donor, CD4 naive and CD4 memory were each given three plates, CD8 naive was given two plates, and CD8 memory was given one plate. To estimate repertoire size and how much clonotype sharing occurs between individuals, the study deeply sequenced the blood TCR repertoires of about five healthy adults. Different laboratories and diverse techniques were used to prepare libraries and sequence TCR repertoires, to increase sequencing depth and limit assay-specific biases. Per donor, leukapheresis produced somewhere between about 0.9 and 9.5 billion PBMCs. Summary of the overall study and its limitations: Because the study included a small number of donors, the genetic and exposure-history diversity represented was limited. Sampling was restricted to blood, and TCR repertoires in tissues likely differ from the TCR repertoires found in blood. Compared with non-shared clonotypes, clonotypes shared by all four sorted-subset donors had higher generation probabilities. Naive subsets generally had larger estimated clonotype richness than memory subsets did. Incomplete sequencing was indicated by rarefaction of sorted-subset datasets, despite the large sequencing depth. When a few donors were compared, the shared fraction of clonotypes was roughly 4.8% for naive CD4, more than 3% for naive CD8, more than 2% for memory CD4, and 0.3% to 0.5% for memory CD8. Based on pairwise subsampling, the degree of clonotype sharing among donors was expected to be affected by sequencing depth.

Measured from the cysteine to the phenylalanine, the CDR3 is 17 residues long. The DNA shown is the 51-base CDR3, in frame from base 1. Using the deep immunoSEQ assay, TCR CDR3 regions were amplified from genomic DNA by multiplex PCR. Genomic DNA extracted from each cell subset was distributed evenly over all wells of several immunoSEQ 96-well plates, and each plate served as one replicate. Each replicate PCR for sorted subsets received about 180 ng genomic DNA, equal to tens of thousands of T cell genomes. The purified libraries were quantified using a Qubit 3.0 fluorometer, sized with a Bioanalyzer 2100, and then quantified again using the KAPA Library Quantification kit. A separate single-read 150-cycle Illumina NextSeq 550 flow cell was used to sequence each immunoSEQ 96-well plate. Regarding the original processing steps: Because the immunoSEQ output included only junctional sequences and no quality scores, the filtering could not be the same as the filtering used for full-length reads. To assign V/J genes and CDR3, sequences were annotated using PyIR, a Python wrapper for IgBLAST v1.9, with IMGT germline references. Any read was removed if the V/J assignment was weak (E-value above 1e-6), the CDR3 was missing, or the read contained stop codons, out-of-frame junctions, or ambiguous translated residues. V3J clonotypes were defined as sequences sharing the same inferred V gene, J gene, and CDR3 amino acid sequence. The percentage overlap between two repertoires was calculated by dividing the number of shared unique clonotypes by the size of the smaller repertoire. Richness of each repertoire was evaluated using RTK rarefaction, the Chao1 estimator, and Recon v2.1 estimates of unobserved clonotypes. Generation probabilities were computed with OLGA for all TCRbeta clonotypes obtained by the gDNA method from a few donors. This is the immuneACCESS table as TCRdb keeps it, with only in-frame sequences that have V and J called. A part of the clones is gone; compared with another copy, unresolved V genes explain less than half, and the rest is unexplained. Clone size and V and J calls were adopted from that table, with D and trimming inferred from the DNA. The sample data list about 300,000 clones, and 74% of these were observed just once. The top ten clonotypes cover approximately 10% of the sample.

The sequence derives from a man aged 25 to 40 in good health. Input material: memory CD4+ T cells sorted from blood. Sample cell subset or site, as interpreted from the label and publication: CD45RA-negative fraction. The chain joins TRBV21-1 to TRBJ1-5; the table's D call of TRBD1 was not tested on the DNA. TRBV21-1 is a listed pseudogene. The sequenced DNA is TGTGCCAGCAGCAAAGCAGCCGGGACACATGGCAATCAGCCCCAGCATTTT. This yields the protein CASSKAAGTHGNQPQHF.